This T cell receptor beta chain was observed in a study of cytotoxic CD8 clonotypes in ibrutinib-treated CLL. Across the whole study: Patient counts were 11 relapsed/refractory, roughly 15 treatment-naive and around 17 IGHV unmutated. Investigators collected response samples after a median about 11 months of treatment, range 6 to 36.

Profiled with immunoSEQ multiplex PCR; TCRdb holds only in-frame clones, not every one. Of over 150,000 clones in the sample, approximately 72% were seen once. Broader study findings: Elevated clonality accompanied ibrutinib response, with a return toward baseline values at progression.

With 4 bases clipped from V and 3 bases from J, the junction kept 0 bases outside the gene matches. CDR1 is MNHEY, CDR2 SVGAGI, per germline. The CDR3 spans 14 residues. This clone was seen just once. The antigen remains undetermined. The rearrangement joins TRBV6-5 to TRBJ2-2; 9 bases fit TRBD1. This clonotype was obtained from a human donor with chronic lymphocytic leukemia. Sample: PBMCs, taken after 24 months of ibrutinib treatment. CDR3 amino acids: CASSWTGDTGELFF. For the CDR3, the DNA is TGTGCCAGCAGTTGGACAGGGGACACCGGGGAGCTGTTTTTT.